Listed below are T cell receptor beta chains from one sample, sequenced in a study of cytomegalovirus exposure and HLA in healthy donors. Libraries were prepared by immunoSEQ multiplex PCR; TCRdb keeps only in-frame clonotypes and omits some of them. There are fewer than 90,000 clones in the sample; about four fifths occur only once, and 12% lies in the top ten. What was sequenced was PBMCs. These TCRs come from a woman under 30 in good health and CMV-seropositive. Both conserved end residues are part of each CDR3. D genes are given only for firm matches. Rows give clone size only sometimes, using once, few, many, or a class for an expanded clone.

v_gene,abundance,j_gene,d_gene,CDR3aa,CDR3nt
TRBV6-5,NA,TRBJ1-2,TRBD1,CASSYSSTGQGSGYTF,TGTGCCAGCAGTTACTCGAGCACGGGACAGGGGTCTGGCTACACCTTC
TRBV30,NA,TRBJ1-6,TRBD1,CAWSAGGRSPLHF,TGTGCCTGGAGCGCAGGGGGCCGGTCACCCCTCCACTTT
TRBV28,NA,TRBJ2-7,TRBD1,CASSFDRAEQYF,TGTGCCAGCAGTTTTGACAGGGCCGAGCAGTACTTC
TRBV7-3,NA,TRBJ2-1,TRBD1,CASSDRDRGLNEQFF,TGTGCCAGCAGCGACCGGGACAGGGGACTAAATGAGCAGTTCTTC
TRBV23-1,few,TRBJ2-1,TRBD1,CASSIRTGGNEQFF,TGCGCCAGCAGCATTAGGACAGGGGGCAATGAGCAGTTCTTC
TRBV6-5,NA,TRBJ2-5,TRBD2,CASRSGGGLETQYF,TGTGCCAGCAGAAGCGGGGGGGGGTTAGAGACCCAGTACTTC
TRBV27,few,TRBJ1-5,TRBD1,CASSPASGTDSNQPQHF,TGTGCCAGCAGCCCGGCTTCCGGGACAGATAGCAATCAGCCCCAGCATTTT
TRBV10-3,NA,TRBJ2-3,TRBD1,CAISESVGQGSNTQYF,TGTGCCATCAGTGAGTCTGTGGGACAGGGGTCGAATACGCAGTATTTT
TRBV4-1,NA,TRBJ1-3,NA,CASSQGIGTGNTIYF,TGCGCCAGCAGCCAAGGAATCGGGACTGGAAACACCATATATTTT
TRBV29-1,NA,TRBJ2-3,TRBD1,CSVEGQGATDTQYF,TGCAGCGTTGAGGGACAGGGTGCGACAGATACGCAGTATTTT
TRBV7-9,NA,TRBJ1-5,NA,CASSLEKGQGFSNQPQHF,TGTGCCAGCAGCTTAGAGAAGGGCCAGGGGTTTAGCAATCAGCCCCAGCATTTT
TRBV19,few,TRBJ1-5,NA,CASSPIQGLNQPQHF,TGTGCCAGTAGTCCGATACAGGGCCTTAATCAGCCCCAGCATTTT
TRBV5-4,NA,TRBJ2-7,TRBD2,CASSLSSGGGQSEQYF,TGTGCCAGCAGCTTGTCTAGCGGGGGGGGCCAAAGCGAGCAGTACTTC
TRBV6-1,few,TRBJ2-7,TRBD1,CASSETRTGGEQYF,TGTGCCAGCAGTGAAACACGGACAGGGGGCGAGCAGTACTTC
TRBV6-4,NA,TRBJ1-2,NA,CASSADRNYGYTF,TGTGCCAGCAGTGCCGACAGAAACTATGGCTACACCTTC
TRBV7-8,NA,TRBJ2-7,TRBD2,CASSSARGEITYEQYF,TGTGCCAGCAGCTCCGCTCGGGGGGAGATTACCTACGAGCAGTACTTC
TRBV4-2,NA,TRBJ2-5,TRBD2,CASSQDEGSGERQETQYF,TGTGCCAGCAGCCAAGATGAAGGTAGCGGGGAACGGCAAGAGACCCAGTACTTC
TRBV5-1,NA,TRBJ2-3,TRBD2,CASSVAGGPTDTQYF,TGCGCCAGCAGTGTTGCGGGGGGGCCAACAGATACGCAGTATTTT
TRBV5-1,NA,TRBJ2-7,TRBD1,CASSLASFGTGGDEQYF,TGCGCCAGCAGCTTGGCGTCCTTCGGGACAGGGGGAGACGAGCAGTACTTC
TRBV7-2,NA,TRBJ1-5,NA,CASSSEYNQPQHF,TGTGCCAGCAGCTCAGAATATAATCAGCCCCAGCATTTT
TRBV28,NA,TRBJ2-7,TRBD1,CASSLPSGTGRWYEQYF,TGTGCCAGCAGTCTACCCTCCGGGACAGGGAGGTGGTACGAGCAGTACTTC
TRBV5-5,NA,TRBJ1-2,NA,CASSLVQGMDGYTF,TGTGCCAGCAGCTTGGTTCAGGGGATGGATGGCTACACCTTC
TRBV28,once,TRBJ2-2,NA,CASINAVNTGELFF,TGTGCCAGCATCAATGCGGTGAACACCGGGGAGCTGTTTTTT
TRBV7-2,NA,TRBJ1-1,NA,CASSLGRSVNTEAFF,TGTGCCAGCAGCTTAGGCAGGTCTGTGAACACTGAAGCTTTCTTT
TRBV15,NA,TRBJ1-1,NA,CATSRDSIRLAPNTEAFF,TGTGCCACCAGCAGAGATAGCATACGGCTCGCTCCGAACACTGAAGCTTTCTTT
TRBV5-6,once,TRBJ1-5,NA,CASSRTPASLNQPQHF,TGTGCCAGCAGCCGGACACCCGCGTCGCTTAATCAGCCCCAGCATTTT
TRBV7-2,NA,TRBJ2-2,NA,CASSFSEAGELFF,TGTGCCAGCAGCTTCTCGGAGGCCGGGGAGCTGTTTTTT
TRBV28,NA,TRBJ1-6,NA,CASSFPKTGDYYNSPLHF,TGTGCCAGCAGTTTTCCTAAGACAGGTGACTATTATAATTCACCCCTCCACTTT
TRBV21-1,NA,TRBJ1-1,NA,CASSKDFIRGTSTEAFF,TGTGCCAGCAGCAAAGATTTCATAAGGGGGACATCCACTGAAGCTTTCTTT
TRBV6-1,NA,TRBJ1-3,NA,CASDNSGNTIYF,TGTGCCAGCGACAACTCTGGAAACACCATATATTTT
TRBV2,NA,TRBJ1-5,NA,CASSGEQGIYQPQHF,TGTGCCAGCAGTGGGGAACAGGGAATATATCAGCCCCAGCATTTT
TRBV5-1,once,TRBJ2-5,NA,CASSLGGNQETQYF,TGCGCCAGCAGCTTGGGAGGGAACCAAGAGACCCAGTACTTC
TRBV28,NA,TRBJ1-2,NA,CASGTGFYGYTF,TGTGCCAGCGGAACGGGATTTTATGGCTACACCTTC
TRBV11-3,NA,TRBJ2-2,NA,CASSFGAPGELFF,TGTGCCAGCAGCTTCGGAGCTCCCGGGGAGCTGTTTTTT
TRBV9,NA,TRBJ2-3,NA,CASSVRASTDTQYF,TGTGCCAGCAGCGTTCGAGCTAGCACAGATACGCAGTATTTT
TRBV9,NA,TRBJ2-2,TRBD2,CASSVVPGLAVGELFF,TGTGCCAGCAGCGTAGTTCCGGGACTAGCGGTGGGGGAGCTGTTTTTT
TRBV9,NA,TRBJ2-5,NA,CASSVATGAQETQYF,TGTGCCAGCAGCGTAGCGACAGGAGCTCAAGAGACCCAGTACTTC
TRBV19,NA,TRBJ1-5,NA,CASSIGGPGPQHF,TGTGCCAGTAGTATCGGTGGCCCGGGGCCCCAGCATTTT
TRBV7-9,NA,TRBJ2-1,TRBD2,CASSYSGDNEQFF,TGTGCCAGCAGTTATAGCGGGGACAATGAGCAGTTCTTC
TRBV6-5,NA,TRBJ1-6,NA,CASSYSGSIYNSPLHF,TGTGCCAGCAGTTACTCGGGCAGCATCTATAATTCACCCCTCCACTTT
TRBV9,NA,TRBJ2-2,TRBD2,CASSVAPASGEAGELFF,TGTGCCAGCAGCGTAGCTCCGGCTAGCGGGGAGGCCGGGGAGCTGTTTTTT
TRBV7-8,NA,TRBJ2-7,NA,CASSLDRVWGLLREQYF,TGTGCCAGCAGCTTAGATCGGGTGTGGGGACTCCTTAGGGAGCAGTACTTC
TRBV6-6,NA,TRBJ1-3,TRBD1,CASSRWTGGGNTIYF,TGTGCCAGCAGTCGCTGGACAGGGGGTGGAAACACCATATATTTT
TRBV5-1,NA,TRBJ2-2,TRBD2,CASSLGTSVWTGELFF,TGCGCCAGCAGCTTGGGGACTAGCGTGTGGACCGGGGAGCTGTTTTTT
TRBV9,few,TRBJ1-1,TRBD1,CASSVSGGDTEAFF,TGTGCCAGCAGCGTCTCAGGGGGCGACACTGAAGCTTTCTTT
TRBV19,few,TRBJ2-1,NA,CASSMGVYNEQFF,TGTGCCAGTAGTATGGGCGTTTACAATGAGCAGTTCTTC
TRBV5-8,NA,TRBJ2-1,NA,CASSLEFGWSYNEQFF,TGTGCCAGCAGCTTGGAGTTCGGGTGGTCCTACAATGAGCAGTTCTTC
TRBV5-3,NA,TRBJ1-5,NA,CARSESRQVDSNQPQHF,TGTGCCAGAAGCGAGAGTCGACAGGTAGATAGCAATCAGCCCCAGCATTTT
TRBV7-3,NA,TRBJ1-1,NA,CASSLAGRQGNTEAFF,TGTGCCAGCAGCTTAGCTGGGCGTCAGGGGAACACTGAAGCTTTCTTT
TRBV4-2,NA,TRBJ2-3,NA,CASSQVRGGESTDTQYF,TGTGCCAGCAGCCAAGTAAGGGGGGGGGAGAGCACAGATACGCAGTATTTT
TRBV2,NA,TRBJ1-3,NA,CASWGLRGNTIYF,TGTGCCAGCTGGGGGCTAAGGGGAAACACCATATATTTT
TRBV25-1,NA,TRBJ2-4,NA,CASSDLALGNIQYF,TGTGCCAGCAGTGATTTAGCGTTGGGGAACATTCAGTACTTC
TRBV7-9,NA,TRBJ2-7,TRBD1,CASSFFGTESYEQYF,TGTGCCAGCAGCTTCTTCGGGACAGAGAGTTACGAGCAGTACTTC
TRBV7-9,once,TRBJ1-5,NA,CASRAGHSNQPQHF,TGTGCCAGCAGAGCAGGGCATAGCAATCAGCCCCAGCATTTT
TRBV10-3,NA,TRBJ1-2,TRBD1,CAIRIQGADGYTF,TGTGCCATCAGAATACAGGGGGCGGACGGCTACACCTTC
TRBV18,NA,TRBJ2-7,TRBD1,CASSRTGTGGGEQYF,TGTGCCAGCTCGCGAACCGGGACAGGGGGCGGTGAGCAGTACTTC
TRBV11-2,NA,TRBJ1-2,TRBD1,CASSLAPGTETPLGYGYTF,TGTGCCAGCAGCTTAGCCCCGGGGACAGAGACTCCCCTGGGCTATGGCTACACCTTC
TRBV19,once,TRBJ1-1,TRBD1,CASSPRDRIFQAFF,TGTGCCAGTAGTCCACGGGACAGGATTTTTCAAGCTTTCTTT
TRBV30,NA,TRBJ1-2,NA,CAWSVHQTNYGYTF,TGTGCCTGGAGTGTACATCAGACTAACTATGGCTACACCTTC
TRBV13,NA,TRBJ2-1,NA,CASRQGGGAEQFF,TGTGCCAGCAGACAGGGGGGAGGGGCTGAGCAGTTCTTC